This record concerns one T cell receptor beta chain sequence. Antigen: not known. The data were taken from a study of T cell responses to AZD1222 COVID-19 vaccine. The assay was immunoSEQ multiplex PCR, and TCRdb's table has in-frame clones only and misses some. The data show around 170,000 clones, approximately 90% seen once. Notes on the study in general: Just a handful of AZD1222 recipients tested seropositive at baseline. The donors showed a predominance of white British ancestry and of females, with possible underestimation of clonal diversity. Repertoire sampling was restricted to post-peak T cell response timepoints.

The sample was peripheral blood, taken on day 0 of AZD1222 vaccination. This TCR was sampled from an adult in good health.

CDR3 sequence: CASNGAPTGELFF. The CDR3 coding sequence is TGTGCCAGCAACGGGGCGCCTACCGGGGAGCTGTTTTTT. V and J are TRBV2 and TRBJ2-2; the D call may be TRBD1 or TRBD2 (5 bases each). With 7 bases removed from V and 5 bases from J, the gap between germline ends came to 11 bases. This CDR3 is built from 13 residues. Germline CDR1 SNHLY, CDR2 FYNNEI.